This TCR beta chain is from a study of blood T cell repertoires in COVID-19. Study details: COVID-19 samples collected from the United States, Italy and Spain covered acute and convalescent phases. Sample material is recorded as cDNA or gDNA derived from T cells, B-cell-depleted T cells, or PBMCs.

The V gene lost 0 bases and the J gene lost 2 bases, with 12 bases spanning the gap. From germline, CDR1 is SGDLS and CDR2 YYNGEE. The CDR3 runs to 16 residues. Methods used by the authors: Estimation of nucleated cell counts relied on the amplification of reference gene primers. The method was immunoSEQ multiplex PCR; TCRdb's version includes in-frame clones alone and lacks a portion of them. D and trimming come from the DNA, and the V and J calls and clone size come from that table. The sample has over 300,000 clones, about four fifths seen once. The origin of this receptor is a woman aged 50 to 60 with acute or convalescent COVID-19. The rearrangement joins TRBV9 to TRBJ2-1; D not resolved. Sample: peripheral blood. The CDR3 DNA reads as TGTGCCAGCAGCGTAGAAGTGAGCCGCACCTACAATGAGCAGTTCTTC. Amino acids: CASSVEVSRTYNEQFF.